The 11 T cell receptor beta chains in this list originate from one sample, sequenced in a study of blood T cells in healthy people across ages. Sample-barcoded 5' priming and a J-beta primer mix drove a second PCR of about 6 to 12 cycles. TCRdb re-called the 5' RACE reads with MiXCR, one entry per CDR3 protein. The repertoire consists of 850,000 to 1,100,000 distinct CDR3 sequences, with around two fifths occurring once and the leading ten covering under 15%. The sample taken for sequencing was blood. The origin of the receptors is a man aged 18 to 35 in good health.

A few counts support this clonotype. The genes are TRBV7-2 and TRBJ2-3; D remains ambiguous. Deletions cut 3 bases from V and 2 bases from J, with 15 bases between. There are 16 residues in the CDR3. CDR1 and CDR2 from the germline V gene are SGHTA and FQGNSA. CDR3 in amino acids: CASSFDLIAYTDTQYF. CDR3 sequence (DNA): TGTGCCAGCAGCTTTGATCTGATAGCCTACACAGATACGCAGTATTTT.

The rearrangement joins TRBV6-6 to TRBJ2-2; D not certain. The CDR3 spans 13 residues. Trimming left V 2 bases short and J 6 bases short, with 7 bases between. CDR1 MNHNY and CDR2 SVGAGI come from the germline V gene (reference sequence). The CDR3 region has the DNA TGTGCCAGCAGTTACGCTGGGGCCGGGGAGCTGTTTTTT. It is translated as CASSYAGAGELFF.

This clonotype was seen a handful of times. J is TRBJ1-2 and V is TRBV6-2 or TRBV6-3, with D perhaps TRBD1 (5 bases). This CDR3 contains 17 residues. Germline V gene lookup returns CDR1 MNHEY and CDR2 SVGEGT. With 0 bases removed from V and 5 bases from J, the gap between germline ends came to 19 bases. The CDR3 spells CASSYSAGKVEIYGYTF. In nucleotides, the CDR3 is TGTGCCAGCAGTTACTCGGCAGGGAAGGTTGAGATTTATGGCTACACCTTC.

CDR3 protein: CASSSEAGTGFGEQFF. The CDR3 bases are TGCGCCAGCAGCTCGGAAGCCGGGACAGGGTTCGGTGAGCAGTTCTTC. The chain uses TRBV5-1 and TRBJ2-1; 9 nucleotides agree with TRBD1. CDR3 length: 16 amino acids. Germline V CDR1 and CDR2: SGHRS, YFSETQ. V trimming: 3 bases; J trimming: 9 bases; junction bases outside the gene matches: 13.

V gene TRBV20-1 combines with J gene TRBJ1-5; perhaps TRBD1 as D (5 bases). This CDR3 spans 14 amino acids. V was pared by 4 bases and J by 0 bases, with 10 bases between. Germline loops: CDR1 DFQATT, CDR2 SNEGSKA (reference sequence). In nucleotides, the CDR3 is TGCAGTGCTAAAGGGACCTATAGCAATCAGCCCCAGCATTTT. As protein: CSAKGTYSNQPQHF.

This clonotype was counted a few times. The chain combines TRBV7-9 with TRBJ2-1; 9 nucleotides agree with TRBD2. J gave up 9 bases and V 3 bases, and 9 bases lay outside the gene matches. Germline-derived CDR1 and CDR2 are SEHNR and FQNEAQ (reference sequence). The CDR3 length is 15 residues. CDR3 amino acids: CASSFFSGGDGEQFF. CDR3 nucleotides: TGTGCCAGCAGCTTTTTTAGCGGGGGAGACGGTGAGCAGTTCTTC.

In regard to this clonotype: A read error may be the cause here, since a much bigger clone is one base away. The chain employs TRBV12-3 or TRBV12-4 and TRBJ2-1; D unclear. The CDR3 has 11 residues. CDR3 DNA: TGTGCCGGCAGTTTACGGGCTGAGCAGTTCTTC. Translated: CAGSLRAEQFF.

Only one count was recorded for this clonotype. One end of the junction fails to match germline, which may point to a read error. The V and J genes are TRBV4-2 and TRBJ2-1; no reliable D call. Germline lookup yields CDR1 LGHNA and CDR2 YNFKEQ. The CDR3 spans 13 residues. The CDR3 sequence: CAGSQARRSPQFF. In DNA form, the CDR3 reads TGTGCCGGCAGCCAAGCTCGTAGGTCGCCTCAGTTCTTC.

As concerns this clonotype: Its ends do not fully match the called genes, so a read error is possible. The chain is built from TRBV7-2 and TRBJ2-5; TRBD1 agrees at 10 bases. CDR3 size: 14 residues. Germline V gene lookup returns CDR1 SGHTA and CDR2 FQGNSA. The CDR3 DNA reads TGTGCCAGCAGTTTAGACAGGGGGCTTGAGACCCGGTACTTC. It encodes CASSLDRGLETRYF.

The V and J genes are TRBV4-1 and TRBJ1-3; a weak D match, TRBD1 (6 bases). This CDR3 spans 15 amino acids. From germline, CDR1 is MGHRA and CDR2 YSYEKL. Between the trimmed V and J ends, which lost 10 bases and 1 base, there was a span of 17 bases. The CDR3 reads CAIQRAGASGNTIYF. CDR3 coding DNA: TGCGCCATCCAAAGGGCGGGGGCATCTGGAAACACCATATATTTT.

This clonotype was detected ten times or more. In DNA, the CDR3 is TGTGCCAGCAGCATCAAGACAGGGACCTACAATGAGCAGTTCTTC. The encoded protein is CASSIKTGTYNEQFF. V usage is TRBV9 and J usage is TRBJ2-1; 7 bases fit TRBD1. This CDR3 is built from 15 residues. The germline CDR1 and CDR2 sequences are SGDLS and YYNGEE. Germline trimming cut 4 bases from V and 2 bases from J; bases unmatched to any gene: 6.